A selection of T cell receptor beta chains follows, all from one sample in a study of technical replicates of blood from several donors. The protocol was immunoSEQ multiplex PCR, while the TCRdb copy is restricted to in-frame clones and leaves out a portion. The sample comprises under 100,000 clones, about 96% of which are singletons, and 0.3% to 0.35% rests with the top ten. The sequenced sample consisted of T cells isolated from PBMCs. The receptor source for this set is a human donor in good health. CDR3s include the opening cysteine and the closing phenylalanine or tryptophan. The order of the fields is D gene, J gene, V gene, CDR3 protein. A D gene is named only where the DNA matches it firmly.

TRBD2	TRBJ2-7	TRBV15	CATSGGTSGKYEQYF
.	TRBJ1-1	TRBV14	CASSGLGQNTEAFF
TRBD2	TRBJ2-7	TRBV18	CASSPQREGYEQYF
.	TRBJ1-4	TRBV10-1	CASSERDYEKLFF
TRBD2	TRBJ2-3	TRBV18	CASSPRLAGDGWPDTQYF
.	TRBJ2-7	TRBV21-1	CYRVFYEQYF
.	TRBJ1-2	TRBV7-2	CASSPNRDPTF
TRBD2	TRBJ2-5	TRBV11-2	CASSFSGTSGTGETQYF
.	TRBJ2-1	TRBV28	CASREGGDHNEQFF
TRBD2	TRBJ2-1	TRBV9	CASSLSGGASYNEQFF
.	TRBJ2-1	TRBV2	CASSGVAINEQFF
.	TRBJ1-5	TRBV19	CASSTAGATNQPQHF
TRBD1	TRBJ2-6	TRBV4-1	CASSHGTGTGANVLTF
TRBD1	TRBJ1-5	TRBV4-1	CASSHGGDRARGGQPQHF
.	TRBJ2-1	TRBV11-3	CASSLDIWVAGMTTDNEQFF
TRBD1	TRBJ2-4	TRBV28	CASRTMTGEEIYIQYF
TRBD2	TRBJ2-7	TRBV6-5	CASSPSGEYEQYF
TRBD2	TRBJ2-1	TRBV6-5	CASSYPLAGGPGEQFF
TRBD2	TRBJ2-7	TRBV5-4	CASSSGLAAYPYEQYF
TRBD2	TRBJ2-4	TRBV5-1	CASSGEGAKNIQYF
TRBD1	TRBJ2-3	TRBV7-2	CASSRDSSTDTQYF
.	TRBJ2-7	TRBV30	CAWSPQGAQYF
.	TRBJ1-1	TRBV11-2	CASSLSGSAEAFF
.	TRBJ1-1	TRBV7-2	CASSLQVGQPNTEAFF
TRBD1	TRBJ2-7	TRBV19	CASSLGQGAWEQYF
TRBD2	TRBJ2-1	TRBV28	CASSPPSGRMFF